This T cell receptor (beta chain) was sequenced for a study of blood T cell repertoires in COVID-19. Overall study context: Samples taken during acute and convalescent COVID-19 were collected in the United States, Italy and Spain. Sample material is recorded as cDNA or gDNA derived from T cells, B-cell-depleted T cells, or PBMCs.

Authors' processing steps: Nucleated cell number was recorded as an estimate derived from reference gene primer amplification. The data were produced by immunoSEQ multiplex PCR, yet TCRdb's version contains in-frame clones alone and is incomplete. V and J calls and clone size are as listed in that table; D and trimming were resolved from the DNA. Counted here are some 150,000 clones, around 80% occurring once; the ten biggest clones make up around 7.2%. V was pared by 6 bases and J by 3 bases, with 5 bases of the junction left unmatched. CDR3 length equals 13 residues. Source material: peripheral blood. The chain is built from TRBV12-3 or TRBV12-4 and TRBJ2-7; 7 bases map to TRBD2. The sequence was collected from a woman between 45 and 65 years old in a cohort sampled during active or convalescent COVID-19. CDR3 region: CASSRDYRYEQYF. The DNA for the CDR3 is TGTGCCAGCAGCCGGGACTACCGCTACGAGCAGTACTTC.